The next 20 T cell receptor beta chains were all read from a single sample in a study of blood T cells in healthy people across ages. It was with a sample-barcoded 5' primer and a J-beta primer mix that a second PCR of roughly 6 to 12 cycles was run. One entry per CDR3 protein results from TCRdb running MiXCR on the 5' RACE reads. Among around 690,000 distinct CDR3 sequences listed, about 53% were seen once. The material sequenced was blood. Receptors were obtained from a man in his fifties or sixties in good health.

V and J are TRBV4-2 and TRBJ1-2, with 8 bases fitting TRBD1. Trimming removed 0 bases from V and 7 bases from J; junction bases left unmatched: 10. The CDR3 consists of 16 residues. The germline CDR1 and CDR2 sequences are LGHNA and YNFKEQ. The CDR3 DNA is TGTGCCAGCAGCCAAGAGGACAGGGTTCCAGGGGGTGGCTACACCTTC. Translating it yields CASSQEDRVPGGGYTF.

This clonotype came up many times. This chain connects TRBV27 to TRBJ2-1; D is undetermined. The germline V and J ends were trimmed by 5 bases and 5 bases, with 10 bases remaining between them. CDR3 length equals 13 residues. Germline CDR1 MNHEY, CDR2 SMNVEV (reference sequence). CDR3 nucleotide sequence: TGTGCCAGCAGTGTAAGCCTAAACAATGAGCAGTTCTTC. Translated: CASSVSLNNEQFF.

This chain links TRBV20-1 with TRBJ2-2; 8 nucleotides align to TRBD2. The CDR3 has 14 residues. Unmatched junction bases numbered 8, after V lost 6 bases and J lost 5 bases. In germline, CDR1 is DFQATT, CDR2 SNEGSKA (reference sequence). The CDR3 loop is CSAQRGPRTGELFF. Here the CDR3 DNA reads TGCAGTGCCCAGCGGGGGCCGCGGACCGGGGAGCTGTTTTTT.

The rearrangement uses TRBV6-6 and TRBJ2-1; 10 positions agree with TRBD1. Germline CDR1 reads MNHNY; CDR2 reads SVGAGI (reference sequence). The CDR3 runs to 16 residues. The V segment lost 2 bases and the J segment 9 bases; nucleotides outside the gene matches: 10. The CDR3 protein is CASSYPGTGASSEQFF. The CDR3 DNA follows: TGTGCCAGCAGTTACCCTGGGACAGGGGCTAGTAGTGAGCAGTTCTTC.

This clonotype appeared a few times. CDR3 sequence reads: CASSQDAAAGANVLTF. In DNA form, the CDR3 reads TGTGCCAGCAGCCAAGATGCCGCTGCTGGGGCCAACGTCCTGACTTTC. The chain uses TRBV3-1 and TRBJ2-6; D not resolved. Germline V gene sequence: CDR1 LGHDT, CDR2 YNNKEL (reference sequence). Trimming stripped 0 bases from V and 2 bases from J, with 8 bases between. This CDR3 is built from 16 residues.

CDR3 coding DNA: TGTGCCAGCAGCTCCGGGACAGGGTACTACGAGCAGTACTTC. This codes for CASSSGTGYYEQYF. The V and J genes are TRBV7-2 and TRBJ2-7; 9 nucleotides line up with TRBD1. With 4 bases clipped from V and 3 bases from J, the junction kept 4 bases outside the gene matches. The CDR3 spans 14 residues. CDR1 is SGHTA, CDR2 FQGNSA, per germline.

Remarks on this clonotype: An end of the junction does not agree with germline; a read error may underlie this. V gene TRBV29-1 combines with J gene TRBJ2-7, with a weak D call TRBD2 (6 bases). The DNA end is a closer match to TRBJ2-1, so the J assignment may be wrong. The germline gives CDR1 SQVTM, CDR2 ANQGSEA. The CDR3 has 13 residues. CDR3 coding DNA: TGCAGCGTTCTGGCGGGGCGGTACAATGGGCAGTTCTTC. The encoded protein is CSVLAGRYNGQFF.

This chain uses TRBV3-1 with TRBJ1-6; D is unclear. The germline gives CDR1 LGHDT, CDR2 YNNKEL (reference sequence). This CDR3 comprises 14 residues. Trimming took 1 base from V and 5 from J, leaving 6 bases between them. The DNA of the CDR3 is TGTGCCAGCAGCCAAGGGACGGATAATTCACCCCTCCACTTT. Its protein product is CASSQGTDNSPLHF.

This clonotype was detected only a few times. The chain recombines TRBV4-1 with TRBJ1-5; D is possibly TRBD1 (5 bases). In germline, CDR1 is MGHRA, CDR2 YSYEKL. V lost 3 bases and J 5 bases, leaving 14 bases between the germline ends. The CDR3 is 15 amino acids. The CDR3 is CASSQGQGEDQPQHF. DNA for the CDR3: TGCGCCAGCAGCCAGGGGCAGGGAGAGGATCAGCCCCAGCATTTT.

The chain carries TRBV10-3 and TRBJ2-1; 7 nucleotides agree with TRBD2. CDR3 length equals 11 residues. Looked up from germline, CDR1 is ENHRY and CDR2 is SYGVKD. After removal of 4 bases from V and 9 bases from J, the junction contained 0 bases not matched to a gene. The CDR3 DNA follows: TGTGCCATCAGTGCTAGCGGTGAGCAGTTCTTC. This sequence encodes CAISASGEQFF.

The chain has TRBV9 and TRBJ2-7; a weak D match, TRBD1 (6 bases). There are 15 residues in the CDR3. Germline V gene lookup returns CDR1 SGDLS and CDR2 YYNGEE. Trimming pared 4 bases from V and 0 bases from J, leaving 14 bases between. This CDR3 is CASSLDWGPSYEQYF. CDR3 coding DNA: TGTGCCAGCAGCTTAGATTGGGGGCCCTCCTACGAGCAGTACTTC.

The rearrangement links TRBV4-3 to TRBJ2-7; TRBD1 matches at 8 bases. The CDR3 consists of 16 residues. Germline CDR1 reads LGHNA; CDR2 reads YSLEER. V was clipped by 0 bases and J by 3 bases; unmatched bases: 7. CDR3 residues: CASSQEAQGAIYEQYF. The CDR3 nucleotides are TGCGCCAGCAGCCAAGAGGCCCAGGGGGCTATCTACGAGCAGTACTTC.

The chain employs TRBV3-1 and TRBJ2-1; 9 positions match TRBD2. J gave up 9 bases and V 3 bases, and 9 bases lay outside the gene matches. The CDR3 loop spans 15 amino acids. CDR1 and CDR2 (germline): LGHDT, YNNKEL (reference sequence). CDR3: CASSHTGLALSEQFF. In DNA form, the CDR3 reads TGTGCCAGCAGCCATACGGGACTAGCATTAAGTGAGCAGTTCTTC.

V usage is TRBV5-1 and J usage is TRBJ1-1; D is unresolved. The CDR3 has 14 residues. With 0 bases removed from V and 2 bases from J, the gap between germline ends came to 8 bases. Germline values: CDR1 SGHRS, CDR2 YFSETQ. The CDR3 sequence is CASSLAAANTEAFF. As DNA, the CDR3 is TGCGCCAGCAGCTTGGCAGCAGCTAACACTGAAGCTTTCTTT.

The chain employs TRBV29-1 and TRBJ1-2; unclear D gene. CDR3 length: 11 residues. V lost 1 base and J lost 8, with 8 bases in between. CDR1 is SQVTM and CDR2 is ANQGSEA in the germline V gene. The chain's CDR3 is CSVEATGGYTF. CDR3 in DNA: TGCAGCGTTGAAGCCACGGGGGGCTACACCTTC.

This chain joins TRBV20-1 and TRBJ1-6; D is unresolved. From germline, CDR1 is DFQATT and CDR2 SNEGSKA (reference sequence). The CDR3 is made up of 20 amino acids. V was cut by 3 bases and J by 1 base, with 25 bases left in between. In DNA form, the CDR3 reads TGCAGTGCTAGGAGGTCCCCAGCCCAAGACCCCCTATCCTATAATTCACCCCTCCACTTT. Protein product: CSARRSPAQDPLSYNSPLHF.

This clonotype was observed once. CDR3: CASQDRFTYEQYF. The CDR3 DNA sequence: TGTGCCAGTCAAGACAGGTTTACCTACGAGCAGTACTTC. This chain joins TRBV6-1 and TRBJ2-7; a possible D gene is TRBD1 (6 bases). The CDR3 covers 13 residues. V dropped 9 bases and J dropped 2 bases, with 14 bases sitting between them. Germline V lookup: CDR1 MNHNS, CDR2 SASEGT.

The rearrangement links TRBV2 to TRBJ2-6, with 8 bases that match TRBD2. The V and J ends lost 6 bases and 3 bases, in that order; junction bases with no gene match: 10. Germline V CDR1 and CDR2: SNHLY, FYNNEI. The CDR3 is made up of 17 amino acids. This CDR3 reads CASRRGGSVVGANVLTF. The CDR3 nucleotides read TGTGCCAGCAGACGGGGGGGATCGGTCGTTGGGGCCAACGTCCTGACTTTC.

The rearrangement uses TRBV5-1 and TRBJ2-6; possibly TRBD2 for D (5 bases). The CDR3 is 16 residues long. V was clipped by 0 bases and J by 2 bases, with 9 bases between them. The germline gives CDR1 SGHRS, CDR2 YFSETQ. In DNA form, the CDR3 reads TGCGCCAGCAGCTTGGCCTTCGGGGCTGGGGCCAACGTCCTGACTTTC. Its protein product is CASSLAFGAGANVLTF.

This clonotype occurred once. This chain links TRBV20-1 with TRBJ2-7; the D is unclear. With the DNA end fitting TRBJ2-4 better, the J assignment may be wrong. The CDR3 sequence is 15 residues long. Germline V gene data show CDR1 as DFQATT and CDR2 as SNEGSKA (reference sequence). The CDR3 reads CSALIGPAGMNIQYF. As DNA, the CDR3 is TGCAGTGCTCTCATTGGACCGGCAGGAATGAACATTCAGTACTTC.